The sequence of this T cell receptor beta chain was determined in a study of blood T cell repertoires in COVID-19. The table came from immunoSEQ multiplex PCR; TCRdb's copy has only in-frame clones and leaves some out. The sample records some 37,000 clones, approximately 88% being singletons. Germline assignment: CDR1 DFQATT and CDR2 SNEGSKA (reference sequence). Trimming removed 3 bases from V and 0 bases from J, with 9 bases in between. The CDR3 runs to 15 residues. The rearrangement links TRBV20-1 to TRBJ1-6; D is unresolved. The sequence derives from a woman in her seventies with acute or convalescent COVID-19. Input material: peripheral blood. The CDR3 DNA reads as TGCAGTGCTAGTTTAGAGAGCTCCTATAATTCACCCCTCCACTTT. Protein: CSASLESSYNSPLHF.